What follows are 24 T cell receptor beta chains derived from one specimen sequenced in a study of T cells in tuberculosis. Repertoires were generated with immunoSEQ multiplex PCR, while TCRdb's copy carries only in-frame clones and drops some. The sample contains about 30,000 clones, about 91% of which appear only once. Time point meaning: new active TB diagnosis, blood taken before or within 7 days of starting treatment. This specimen was PBMCs, taken at tuberculosis diagnosis. These receptors came from an adult with tuberculosis.

This clone was seen once. The rearrangement uses TRBV10-1 and TRBJ2-1, with 10 positions matching TRBD2. V dropped 2 bases and J dropped 7; count of bases not matched to a gene: 11. Germline CDR1 is WNHNN and CDR2 is SYGVQD (reference sequence). The CDR3 runs to 17 residues. The CDR3 here is CASSEGPGSSGSNEQFF. The CDR3 bases are TGCGCCAGCAGTGAGGGTCCGGGTTCTAGCGGGAGTAATGAGCAGTTCTTC.

This sequence joins TRBV14 and TRBJ2-7; TRBD2 matches at 8 bases. V dropped 2 bases and J dropped 6; count of bases not matched to a gene: 3. Germline-derived CDR1 and CDR2 are SGHDN and FVKESK. CDR3 length equals 13 residues. CDR3 sequence (DNA): TGTGCCAGCAGCCAACGACTAGCGAGCGAGCAGTACTTC. This gives the protein CASSQRLASEQYF.

This chain links TRBV5-1 with TRBJ1-1; 7 bases match TRBD1. The germline CDR1 and CDR2 sequences are SGHRS and YFSETQ. V lost 3 bases, J lost 1 base, and 3 bases stayed unmatched. CDR3 size: 14 residues. CDR3 amino acids: CASSSGGENTEAFF. DNA for the CDR3: TGCGCCAGCAGCTCAGGGGGTGAGAACACTGAAGCTTTCTTT.

The V call is TRBV21-1, the J call TRBJ2-3; the D call of TRBD2 is as the table states it, not checked on the DNA. TRBV21-1 is a listed pseudogene. This CDR3 is 14 amino acids long. The CDR3 loop is CASSKVRTSGGQYF. CDR3 bases: TGTGCCAGCAGCAAAGTTCGGACTAGCGGGGGGCAGTATTTT.

The chain uses TRBV13 and TRBJ1-2; D is unresolved. The CDR3 is 12 amino acids. CDR1 and CDR2 from the germline V gene are PRHDT and FYEKMQ (reference sequence). The germline V and J ends were trimmed by 2 bases and 8 bases, with 9 bases remaining between them. The CDR3, as DNA: TGTGCCAGCAGCTTACCGGGAAACGGCTACACCTTC. It translates to CASSLPGNGYTF.

The gene calls are TRBV7-9 and TRBJ2-1; 14 bases align to TRBD2. Per germline, CDR1 SEHNR and CDR2 FQNEAQ (reference sequence). The CDR3 is 17 residues long. V trimming: 5 bases; J trimming: 10 bases; junction bases outside the gene matches: 13. CDR3 nucleotide sequence: TGTGCCAGCAGCCCAAGACTAGCGGGAGGGTTTGTGGGAGAGCAGTTCTTC. It yields the protein CASSPRLAGGFVGEQFF.

For the CDR3, the DNA is TGTGCCAGCATCGACAGGGGCCACAATGAGCAGTTCTTC. Translated, it gives CASIDRGHNEQFF. The chain has TRBV2 and TRBJ2-1; 8 nucleotides agree with TRBD1. V lost 7 bases, J lost 5 bases, and 4 bases stayed unmatched. The germline V gene has CDR1 SNHLY and CDR2 FYNNEI. The CDR3 loop spans 13 amino acids.

V and J are TRBV6-5 and TRBJ2-1, with TRBD1 identical over 9 bases. CDR3 length: 14 amino acids. J lost 7 bases, V lost 5 bases, and 6 bases had no gene match. The germline CDR1 and CDR2 sequences are MNHEY and SVGAGI. CDR3 nucleotides: TGTGCCAGCAGTCCTACAGGGGGCAAGAATGAGCAGTTCTTC. Its translation is CASSPTGGKNEQFF.

The sample holds a few counts of this clone. The chain combines TRBV6-5 with TRBJ1-1, with a weak D call TRBD1 (5 bases). The germline gives CDR1 MNHEY, CDR2 SVGAGI. Trimming removed 2 bases at V and 8 bases at J, with 12 bases between. The CDR3 runs 13 residues. The CDR3 here is CASSYQADREAFF. The CDR3, as DNA: TGTGCCAGCAGTTACCAAGCCGACAGAGAAGCTTTCTTT.

This rearrangement joins TRBV9 to TRBJ2-7; 9 nucleotides match TRBD1. The CDR3 extends over 15 amino acids. With V trimmed by 2 bases and J by 6 bases, 9 bases remained unmatched. Germline assignment: CDR1 SGDLS and CDR2 YYNGEE. CDR3 sequence reads: CASSVRDRAPLEQYF. As DNA, the CDR3 is TGTGCCAGCAGCGTTAGGGACAGGGCCCCTCTCGAGCAGTACTTC.

The chain carries TRBV27 and TRBJ1-6, with D hard to call. The V gene's germline CDR1 is MNHEY and CDR2 SMNVEV (reference sequence). The CDR3 has 15 residues. Trimming pared 2 bases from V and 1 base from J, leaving 6 bases between. CDR3 loop: CASSLRDSYNSPLHF. The CDR3 DNA sequence: TGTGCCAGCAGTTTACGGGATTCCTATAATTCACCCCTCCACTTT.

CDR3 sequence (DNA): TGTGCCAGCAGCAGGACTAGCGGGAGTAGGAATGAGCAGTTCTTC. It yields the protein CASSRTSGSRNEQFF. The gene calls are TRBV7-9 and TRBJ2-1; 13 nucleotides agree with TRBD2. Germline values: CDR1 SEHNR, CDR2 FQNEAQ (reference sequence). With 5 bases clipped from V and 7 bases from J, the junction kept 5 bases outside the gene matches. The CDR3 spans 15 residues.

This chain connects TRBV7-9 to TRBJ2-3, with 9 nucleotides matching TRBD1. Unmatched junction bases numbered 15, after V lost 5 bases and J lost 6 bases. Germline V CDR1 and CDR2: SEHNR, FQNEAQ (reference sequence). This CDR3 is built from 17 residues. The CDR3 is CASSPARSGTGNDTQYF. In DNA, the CDR3 is TGTGCCAGCAGCCCAGCCCGATCCGGGACAGGGAATGATACGCAGTATTTT. Filled out from reference TRBV7-9 and TRBJ2-3, the complete variable domain reads DTGVSQNPRHKITKRGQNVTFRCDPISEHNRLYWYRQTLGQGPEFLTYFQNEAQLEKSRLLSDRFSAERPKGSFSTLEIQRTEQGDSAMYLCASSPARSGTGNDTQYFGPGTRLTVL.

This clone was seen a single time. V is TRBV27 and J is TRBJ2-7; 9 bases are a match to TRBD2. CDR1 and CDR2 (germline): MNHEY, SMNVEV (reference sequence). The CDR3 consists of 17 residues. V lost 0 bases to trimming and J lost 1 base; unmatched junction nucleotides: 7. The CDR3 nucleotides are TGTGCCAGCAGTTTATCTAGCGGGGGCCCTCCTTCCTACGAGCAGTACTTC. Encoded protein: CASSLSSGGPPSYEQYF.

The chain links TRBV5-5 to TRBJ2-2, with 12 bases lining up with TRBD2. In germline, CDR1 is SGHKS, CDR2 YYEKEE (reference sequence). J lost 2 bases, V lost 0 bases, and 5 bases had no gene match. CDR3 length: 18 residues. CDR3 sequence: CASSLETSGSLNTGELFF. CDR3 DNA: TGTGCCAGCAGCTTGGAGACTAGCGGGAGTCTTAACACCGGGGAGCTGTTTTTT.

The CDR3 spells CASSGGLQETQYF. In DNA form, the CDR3 reads TGTGCCAGCAGTGGGGGACTTCAAGAGACCCAGTACTTC. J is TRBJ2-5 and V is TRBV2, with a possible D match to TRBD2 (6 bases). Trimming cost V 4 bases and J 2 bases, with 8 bases left between them. This CDR3 has 13 amino acids. The germline V gene has CDR1 SNHLY and CDR2 FYNNEI.

The CDR3 here is CASSVGLALNNEQFF. The CDR3 nucleotides are TGTGCCAGCAGCGTAGGCCTAGCGTTAAACAATGAGCAGTTCTTC. This chain joins TRBV9 and TRBJ2-1, with a tentative D call TRBD2 (6 bases). Between the trimmed V and J ends, which lost 0 bases and 5 bases, there was a span of 12 bases. The CDR3 runs to 15 residues. Germline V gene sequence: CDR1 SGDLS, CDR2 YYNGEE.

V and J are TRBV28 and TRBJ2-5, with D perhaps matching TRBD1 (5 bases). Germline CDR1 and CDR2: MDHEN and SYDVKM. V lost 2 bases to trimming and J lost 4 bases, with 8 bases between them. The CDR3 has 13 amino acids. CDR3 bases: TGTGCCAGCAGTTTACAGGGTCGAGAGACCCAGTACTTC. Translated, it gives CASSLQGRETQYF.

The chain is built from TRBV2 and TRBJ1-1, with unresolved D. This CDR3 comprises 12 residues. The V gene's germline CDR1 is SNHLY and CDR2 FYNNEI. Trimming cost V 1 base and J 9 bases, with 9 bases left between them. The CDR3 loop is CASSEDSTKAFF. The CDR3 DNA is TGTGCCAGCAGTGAAGACAGTACGAAAGCTTTCTTT.

The genes are TRBV15 and TRBJ1-3; 10 nucleotides line up with TRBD1. This CDR3 has 17 amino acids. Germline loops: CDR1 LNHNV, CDR2 YYDKDF (reference sequence). V shed 2 bases and J 4 bases; nucleotides not matched to a gene: 8. This chain's CDR3 is CATSRRRDRGSGNTIYF. In DNA, the CDR3 is TGTGCCACCAGCAGACGTCGGGACAGGGGATCCGGAAACACCATATATTTT.

This rearrangement joins TRBV5-1 to TRBJ1-2; D uncertain. Trimming took 4 bases from V and 1 from J, leaving 11 bases between them. Germline V gene lookup returns CDR1 SGHRS and CDR2 YFSETQ. The CDR3 is made up of 14 amino acids. The chain's CDR3 is CASSPSPGNYGYTF. CDR3 coding DNA: TGCGCCAGCAGCCCGTCGCCGGGTAACTATGGCTACACCTTC.

V gene TRBV5-1 combines with J gene TRBJ1-2; 8 bases fit TRBD1. Germline CDR1 is SGHRS and CDR2 is YFSETQ. This CDR3 spans 15 amino acids. The V and J ends lost 3 bases and 5 bases, in that order; junction bases with no gene match: 9. CDR3 protein: CASSSTQGAGYGYTF. The CDR3 nucleotides are TGCGCCAGCAGCTCTACGCAGGGGGCTGGTTATGGCTACACCTTC.

The chain's CDR3 is CAISDSRSGRGTFEQYF. The CDR3 DNA follows: TGTGCCATCAGTGACTCCAGGAGCGGGAGAGGGACATTCGAGCAGTACTTC. This chain connects TRBV10-3 to TRBJ2-7; 8 positions agree with TRBD2. Trimming at V came to 3 bases and at J to 6 bases, leaving 16 bases not matched to a gene. Per germline, CDR1 ENHRY and CDR2 SYGVKD. The CDR3 has 17 residues.

J is TRBJ1-5 and V is TRBV5-8; D possibly corresponds to TRBD1 (5 bases). The germline CDR1 and CDR2 sequences are SGHTS and YDEGEE. This CDR3 region has 16 residues. V dropped 7 bases and J dropped 3 bases, with 20 bases sitting between them. CDR3 protein: CASYGKGQGDNQPQHF. In nucleotides, the CDR3 is TGTGCCAGCTATGGGAAGGGGCAGGGTGACAATCAGCCCCAGCATTTT.